A single sample is the source of the 32 T cell receptor beta chains below, sequenced in a study of identical twins. TCRdb independently ran MiXCR on the 5' RACE reads; one entry per CDR3 protein. The sample carries around 490,000 distinct CDR3 sequences, 20% to 25% recorded once. These data were also reused for a study on yellow fever vaccine responses in identical twins.

Specimen: CD4+ T cells sorted from blood. Receptors were obtained from a woman younger than 35 in good health.

There are a few counts of this clonotype. As DNA, the CDR3 is TGTGCCACCAGCACCCTCATCCTCGGAGGGGATACGCAGTATTTT. Protein sequence: CATSTLILGGDTQYF. The chain combines TRBV15 with TRBJ2-3; D might be TRBD2 (6 bases). The CDR3 has 15 amino acids. Germline V gene sequence: CDR1 LNHNV, CDR2 YYDKDF (reference sequence). V was pared by 4 bases and J by 6 bases, with 17 bases between.

This chain connects TRBV29-1 to TRBJ1-2; 12 nucleotides line up with TRBD1. With V trimmed by 4 bases and J by 7 bases, 4 bases remained unmatched. Germline CDR1 reads SQVTM; CDR2 reads ANQGSEA. This CDR3 is built from 13 residues. The CDR3 region is CSVAGTGGSGYTF. The CDR3 region has the DNA TGCAGCGTTGCCGGGACAGGGGGCAGTGGCTACACCTTC.

This clonotype has just a few counts. This chain connects TRBV20-1 to TRBJ2-5; D is unclear. CDR3 length: 12 residues. Deletions cut 1 base from V and 2 bases from J, with 5 bases between. In germline, CDR1 is DFQATT, CDR2 SNEGSKA (reference sequence). The CDR3 DNA sequence: TGCAGTGCTAGAGGCCCTCAAGAGACCCAGTACTTC. Translating gives CSARGPQETQYF.

V is TRBV10-3 and J is TRBJ2-3; D may be TRBD2 (5 bases). Germline loops: CDR1 ENHRY, CDR2 SYGVKD. This CDR3 contains 14 residues. The V end lost 7 bases, the J end lost 1 base, and 12 bases lay between the germline ends. CDR3 in amino acids: CAIMAAGGTDTQYF. The CDR3 DNA is TGTGCCATCATGGCGGCCGGGGGCACAGATACGCAGTATTTT.

This clonotype was detected ten times or more. V usage is TRBV5-1 and J usage is TRBJ2-1, with 10 nucleotides matching TRBD2. The CDR3 extends over 16 amino acids. V gave up 3 bases and J gave up 4 bases; unmatched junction bases: 7. Germline CDR1 SGHRS, CDR2 YFSETQ. This CDR3 is CASSYAAGGPYNEQFF. CDR3 nucleotides: TGCGCCAGCAGCTATGCAGCGGGAGGGCCTTACAATGAGCAGTTCTTC.

V is TRBV20-1 and J is TRBJ2-1, with 12 bases lining up with TRBD2. CDR1 DFQATT and CDR2 SNEGSKA come from the germline V gene (reference sequence). J was trimmed by 1 base and V by 3 bases; bases with no gene match: 13. This CDR3 contains 19 residues. The CDR3: CSASNRLAGGPGSYNEQFF. Here the CDR3 DNA reads TGCAGTGCTAGTAATAGGCTAGCGGGAGGGCCTGGGTCCTACAATGAGCAGTTCTTC.

This clonotype appeared once. The chain has TRBV12-3 or TRBV12-4 and TRBJ2-4; 9 bases match TRBD1. The V gene end was trimmed by 6 bases and the J gene end by 1 base; junction bases not matched to a gene: 4. There are 15 residues in the CDR3. CDR3 region: CASSKQGAAKNIQYF. CDR3 bases: TGTGCCAGCAGCAAACAGGGGGCCGCCAAAAACATTCAGTACTTC.

This chain uses TRBV20-1 with TRBJ2-1, with 9 bases matching TRBD2. The V gene's germline CDR1 is DFQATT and CDR2 SNEGSKA (reference sequence). The CDR3 consists of 15 residues. J lost 7 bases, V lost 1 base, and 8 bases had no gene match. The CDR3: CSARGVAGVPNEQFF. The CDR3 DNA sequence: TGCAGTGCTAGAGGGGTAGCGGGGGTCCCGAATGAGCAGTTCTTC.

This clonotype was observed a handful of times. The V call is TRBV5-5, the J call TRBJ1-1; no clear D. The CDR3 consists of 16 residues. V lost 4 bases, J lost 1 base, and 17 bases lay in between. Germline assignment: CDR1 SGHKS and CDR2 YYEKEE (reference sequence). The CDR3 nucleotides read TGTGCCAGCAGCCTGATTGGGAGGGTCCCGAACACTGAAGCTTTCTTT. This codes for CASSLIGRVPNTEAFF.

The chain couples TRBV18 to TRBJ2-6; D unclear. V was trimmed by 3 bases and J by 12 bases, leaving 6 bases between them. CDR1 is KGHSH and CDR2 is LQKENI in the germline V gene. The CDR3 is made up of 11 amino acids. The CDR3 is CASSPGSVLTF. CDR3 DNA: TGTGCCAGCTCACCGGGTTCCGTCCTGACTTTC.

There are a few counts of this clonotype. V and J are TRBV28 and TRBJ2-2, with D possibly being TRBD1 (5 bases). Trimming took off 6 bases at V and 6 bases at J, with 14 bases between the two ends. Germline-derived CDR1 and CDR2 are MDHEN and SYDVKM. The length of the CDR3 is 14 residues. Written as DNA, the CDR3 is TGTGCCAGCAGACCCTCAGGGTGGGCCGGGGAGCTGTTTTTT. As protein: CASRPSGWAGELFF.

V gene TRBV12-3 or TRBV12-4 combines with J gene TRBJ2-1, with a tentative D call TRBD1 (5 bases). Trimming took off 3 bases at V and 4 bases at J, with 13 bases between the two ends. The CDR3 length is 15 residues. The CDR3 loop is CASSFMTEVYNEQFF. CDR3 in DNA: TGTGCCAGCAGTTTCATGACAGAAGTTTACAATGAGCAGTTCTTC.

This clonotype was detected a few times. The chain combines TRBV20-1 with TRBJ2-7; 12 bases line up with TRBD2. The germline V gene has CDR1 DFQATT and CDR2 SNEGSKA (reference sequence). V dropped 6 bases and J dropped 5; count of bases not matched to a gene: 14. The CDR3 is made up of 16 amino acids. Here the CDR3 reads CSARRLAGAEGHEQYF. Written as DNA, the CDR3 is TGCAGTGCCCGCCGACTAGCGGGAGCGGAAGGCCACGAGCAGTACTTC.

The chain uses TRBV24-1 and TRBJ2-1; 9 positions match TRBD2. The CDR3 runs to 17 residues. In germline, CDR1 is KGHDR, CDR2 SFDVKD. The junction had 19 bases not matched to a gene; V was cut back by 9 bases and J by 8 bases. CDR3 sequence reads: CATSLGGGRVFLDEQFF. The CDR3 nucleotides read TGTGCCACCTCTCTCGGAGGCGGGAGGGTATTTTTGGATGAGCAGTTCTTC.

This chain uses TRBV7-2 with TRBJ1-2; D is undetermined. The germline V and J ends were trimmed by 1 base and 10 bases, with 13 bases remaining between them. The CDR3 covers 13 residues. CDR1 and CDR2 (germline): SGHTA, FQGNSA. This CDR3 reads CASSLGAGSAYTF. The CDR3, as DNA: TGTGCCAGCAGCTTAGGGGCGGGCAGTGCCTACACCTTC.

The chain uses TRBV3-1 and TRBJ2-5; 8 bases fit TRBD2. With V trimmed by 4 bases and J by 5 bases, 12 bases remained unmatched. The CDR3 covers 16 residues. CDR1 LGHDT and CDR2 YNNKEL come from the germline V gene (reference sequence). The CDR3 region is CASSPGAGGRTETQYF. The CDR3 bases are TGTGCCAGCAGCCCCGGTGCGGGCGGGAGGACTGAGACCCAGTACTTC.

This clonotype has more than one count but fewer than ten. This chain connects TRBV10-2 to TRBJ1-2, with a tentative D call TRBD1 (6 bases). Looked up from germline, CDR1 is WSHSY and CDR2 is SAAADI. Trimming shortened V by 4 bases and J by 8 bases, and 11 bases separated the two germline ends. There are 12 residues in the CDR3. CDR3 sequence: CASSAGARGYTF. CDR3 bases: TGCGCCAGCAGTGCAGGGGCGCGCGGCTACACCTTC.

The sample holds a few counts of this clonotype. The chain is built from TRBV5-1 and TRBJ2-7; 10 bases line up with TRBD2. CDR1 SGHRS and CDR2 YFSETQ come from the germline V gene. The CDR3 extends over 15 amino acids. V dropped 4 bases and J dropped 2; count of bases not matched to a gene: 6. CDR3 nucleotide sequence: TGCGCCAGCAGCGGCGGACTAGCGGTCCCCTACGAGCAGTACGTC. It is translated as CASSGGLAVPYEQYV.

Points on this clonotype: This CDR3 is missing its conserved last phenylalanine or tryptophan, likely due to a read error. The limits of the CDR3 on the DNA are not certain, so only TCRdb's listed CDR3 is given. CDR3 in amino acids: CASSRYQGTGTSGRYHY. The genes are TRBV3-1 and TRBJ2-5; TRBD2, as called in the table, went unchecked against the DNA. The CDR3 length equals 17 residues, ends included. The germline CDR1 and CDR2 sequences are LGHDT and YNNKEL (reference sequence).

The rearrangement uses TRBV11-2 and TRBJ2-7, with 8 bases that match TRBD2. The CDR3 is 15 amino acids. Trimming at V came to 6 bases and at J to 6 bases, leaving 13 bases not matched to a gene. CDR1 is SGHAT and CDR2 is FQNNGV in the germline V gene. As DNA, the CDR3 is TGTGCCAGCAGGATTCCCGGGACTAGGCTTTCCGAGCAGTACTTC. This sequence encodes CASRIPGTRLSEQYF.

This clonotype appeared a few times. The V gene is TRBV28, the J gene TRBJ2-7; 7 positions match TRBD1. The trim removed 6 bases at V and 4 bases at J, leaving 9 bases unmatched. Germline lookup yields CDR1 MDHEN and CDR2 SYDVKM. CDR3 length: 14 residues. The CDR3 sequence: CASRILAGGYEQYF. CDR3 DNA: TGTGCCAGCAGGATTCTGGCAGGGGGTTACGAGCAGTACTTC.

This clonotype has a count of ten or more. The chain has TRBV5-1 and TRBJ2-2; D is perhaps TRBD1 (5 bases). The V end was cut by 3 bases, the J end by 7 bases, with 13 bases between. Germline V CDR1 and CDR2: SGHRS, YFSETQ. This CDR3 has 14 residues. CDR3 in amino acids: CASSSQGPGGELFF. In DNA, the CDR3 is TGCGCCAGCAGCTCCCAGGGCCCTGGCGGGGAGCTGTTTTTT.

The J gene is TRBJ2-1, the V gene TRBV5-1, with a weak D call TRBD2 (6 bases). The ends were cut back, 4 bases at V and 4 bases at J, with 15 bases in the middle. Germline V CDR1 and CDR2: SGHRS, YFSETQ. This CDR3 spans 15 amino acids. The CDR3 is CASSPVAGPYNEQFF. The CDR3 region has the DNA TGCGCCAGCAGCCCTGTCGCGGGACCTTACAATGAGCAGTTCTTC. The variable domain in full, with the rest retrieved from reference TRBV5-1 and TRBJ2-1, is KAGVTQTPRYLIKTRGQQVTLSCSPISGHRSVSWYQQTPGQGLQFLFEYFSETQRNKGNFPGRFSGRQFSNSRSEMNVSTLELGDSALYLCASSPVAGPYNEQFFGPGTRLTVL.

With respect to this clonotype: Its ends do not fully match the called genes, so a read error is possible. The chain links TRBV6-6 to TRBJ2-7; 8 positions agree with TRBD1. The germline V gene encodes CDR1 MNHNY and CDR2 SVGAGI (reference sequence). The length of the CDR3 is 12 residues. The CDR3 region is CASTNGQGASNF. In nucleotides, the CDR3 is TGTGCCAGCACCAATGGACAGGGAGCGTCGAACTTC.

In DNA, the CDR3 is TGTGCCACCAGCGAAAGAGGAACGAACACCGGGGAGCTGTTTTTT. It encodes CATSERGTNTGELFF. V is TRBV24-1 and J is TRBJ2-2; D is uncertain. This CDR3 region has 15 residues. V lost 7 bases to trimming and J lost 0 bases, with 11 bases between them. Germline loops: CDR1 KGHDR, CDR2 SFDVKD.

The chain couples TRBV24-1 to TRBJ2-3; no reliable D call. This CDR3 has 15 amino acids. V was cut by 3 bases and J by 6 bases, with 15 bases left in between. Germline V lookup: CDR1 KGHDR, CDR2 SFDVKD. CDR3 sequence: CATSDPLSAVDTQYF. The CDR3 nucleotides read TGTGCCACCAGTGATCCGCTGTCGGCAGTGGATACGCAGTATTTT.

The chain has TRBV29-1 and TRBJ2-3; 8 bases fit TRBD1. CDR3 size: 14 residues. The trim removed 7 bases at V and 0 bases at J, leaving 6 bases unmatched. Germline CDR1 is SQVTM and CDR2 is ANQGSEA. For the CDR3, the DNA is TGCAGCGCTACGGACAGGGCTAGCACAGATACGCAGTATTTT. Translated: CSATDRASTDTQYF.

The table lists this clonotype with many counts. The V gene is TRBV12-3 or TRBV12-4, the J gene TRBJ1-1; 9 bases align to TRBD1. J gave up 4 bases and V 6 bases, and 6 bases lay outside the gene matches. This CDR3 contains 14 residues. The CDR3, as DNA: TGTGCCAGCAGGGAGACAGGGGGTGGCACTGAAGCTTTCTTT. Its translation: CASRETGGGTEAFF.

This clonotype was observed a few times. The chain joins TRBV6-5 to TRBJ1-3; D is possibly TRBD1 (5 bases). The germline V gene encodes CDR1 MNHEY and CDR2 SVGAGI. V was clipped by 0 bases and J by 4 bases, with 10 bases between them. This CDR3 is built from 15 residues. The CDR3 region is CASSYSPGQGNTIYF. The DNA of the CDR3 is TGTGCCAGCAGTTACTCCCCAGGGCAAGGAAACACCATATATTTT.

This clonotype appeared a few times. This chain links TRBV2 with TRBJ2-2; tentatively, D is TRBD1 (6 bases). The CDR3 extends over 12 amino acids. Germline CDR1 and CDR2: SNHLY and FYNNEI. Trimming took 10 bases from V and 5 from J, leaving 11 bases between them. The CDR3 nucleotides are TGTGCCACCAACAGGGTTACCGGGGAGCTGTTTTTT. Translated: CATNRVTGELFF.

Details on this clonotype: A junction boundary mismatches the germline segment, possibly from a read error. The chain links TRBV5-6 to TRBJ2-1; D is tentatively TRBD1 or TRBD2 (5 bases each). The CDR3 covers 16 residues. CDR1 SGHDT and CDR2 YYEEEE come from the germline V gene. The CDR3 loop reads CASGLRADNSPSEQFF. CDR3 coding DNA: TGTGCCAGCGGCTTGAGGGCGGACAACTCACCCAGTGAGCAGTTCTTC.

This chain joins TRBV5-6 and TRBJ2-3; 7 positions match TRBD2. This CDR3 spans 15 amino acids. Trimming at V came to 3 bases and at J to 7 bases, leaving 11 bases not matched to a gene. The germline V gene encodes CDR1 SGHDT and CDR2 YYEEEE. This CDR3 is CASSSGRELRHTQYF. CDR3 nucleotide sequence: TGTGCCAGCAGCTCCGGGCGGGAGTTACGCCATACGCAGTATTTT.